This is a list of T cell receptor beta chains from one sample in a study of OX40 agonist ivuxolimab in advanced cancers. Clones were read by immunoSEQ multiplex PCR, and TCRdb kept only the in-frame ones, dropping some. The table records fewer than 40,000 clones, around 80% of them present only once. The sequencing used CD4+ or CD8+ T cells sorted from blood, collected in a trial of the OX40 agonist ivuxolimab. All receptors derive from an adult with an advanced solid tumor such as melanoma, head and neck, liver or kidney cancer. Both conserved end residues are part of each CDR3. A D gene is named only where the DNA matches it firmly. Clone size is given for some rows only: seen once, a few or many times, or a class if the clone is expanded.

>12|-|TRBV12-5|-
CASGSGLYEQYF
>14|few|TRBV27|-
CASSTRTSTGELFF
>15|-|TRBV5-1|TRBD1
CASSLRQGEPYEQYF
>18|-|TRBV28|-
CASSLFSGSHLPTGELFF
>15|-|TRBV27|TRBD1
CASTRSGTGGYEQYF
>14|-|TRBV10-1|TRBD1
CASSQGMMNTEAFF
>19|-|TRBV4-1|-
CASSQEPGLDYGSYNEQFF
>15|-|TRBV6-5|-
CASSLYQGTGNTIYF
>12|-|TRBV6-5|-
CASSSSGREQYF
>13|few|TRBV6-5|TRBD2
CASGRAGTGELFF
>10|few|TRBV29-1|-
CSAGIDEQFF
>14|-|TRBV6-5|-
CASSRDTANYGYTF
>16|-|TRBV5-6|-
CASSLLSGAFQETQYF
>15|-|TRBV7-2|-
CASSLEGFSNQPQHF
>15|-|TRBV7-8|-
CASSLPGVGTDTQYF
>16|-|TRBV14|-
CASSQDGARANEKLFF
>13|few|TRBV5-5|-
CASTLTGSDTQYF
>16|once|TRBV9|-
CASSPRRASSVGEQFF
>15|-|TRBV7-9|TRBD1
CASRPRDSLNTEAFF
>13|few|TRBV15|TRBD1
CATSRDRSYEQYF
>15|-|TRBV6-6|-
CASRTQGAGLYEQYF
>16|-|TRBV28|-
CASSLPLAGRTDTQYF
>15|-|TRBV5-1|-
CASSWGSTRSYEQYF
>15|medium-sized|TRBV18|-
CASSPIQGPNYGYTF
>15|-|TRBV11-3|-
CASSLRYRDTDTQYF
>17|-|TRBV5-1|TRBD2
CASSLGTSGSGGGELFF
>16|once|TRBV4-3|-
CASSQEVGTQSYEQYF
>16|once|TRBV7-2|-
CASSHSLRGMNSPLHF
>13|-|TRBV4-1|-
CASSQTAGEKLFF
>14|-|TRBV18|-
CASSPLASYNEQFF
>15|once|TRBV19|-
CASSIGTPSTDTQYF
>13|-|TRBV30|-
CAWKRSSGNTIYF
>15|-|TRBV5-1|TRBD1
CASSSWTGQGGELFF
>14|-|TRBV5-1|-
CASSRDPNTGELFF
>14|once|TRBV5-1|-
CASSREGTREAQYF
>16|once|TRBV18|-
CASSPVEAVLSYEQYF
>15|-|TRBV5-5|TRBD2
CASSRGLAGGYEQYF
>14|-|TRBV30|TRBD2
CAWSVFLAGETQYF
>13|-|TRBV10-3|TRBD1
CAITGGLSTEAFF
>15|-|TRBV10-1|TRBD2
CASGDPGLDKDTQYF
>15|-|TRBV4-1|-
CASSQETSGGNTIYF
>10|-|TRBV20-1|-
CSASREEAFF
>14|-|TRBV6-5|-
CASSYSTGAYGYTF
>15|-|TRBV9|TRBD2
CASSELAGSTDTQYF
>15|-|TRBV7-2|-
CASSPQTRLNTEAFF
>13|-|TRBV9|-
CASSDRKEYEQYF